This T cell receptor (beta chain) comes out of a study of shared clonotypes between healthy human individuals. Naive CD8 cells lacked CD45RO and underwent positive selection for CCR7, leaving out terminally differentiated effector memory CD45RA+ cells. TCRdb keeps only in-frame clones here, not all; method: immunoSEQ multiplex PCR. The sample includes about 2 million clones, just under 95% of them seen just once. As for this clone: Additional DNA sequences in this sample encode the identical CDR3.

Germline V gene lookup returns CDR1 LGHNA and CDR2 YNFKEQ. The CDR3 contains 15 residues. J gave up 2 bases and V 0 bases, and 3 bases lay outside the gene matches. The chain employs TRBV4-2 and TRBJ2-7; 8 positions agree with TRBD2. The TCR sequence derives from a man aged 18 to 30 in good health. Sequencing used naive CD8+ T cells sorted from blood. The CDR3 protein is CASSQEPGGAYEQYF. CDR3 bases: TGTGCCAGCAGCCAAGAACCCGGGGGGGCCTACGAGCAGTACTTC.